This paragraph reports one T cell receptor beta chain. The sample comes from a study of T cells in localized non-small cell lung cancer. The CDR3 is 14 residues long. The germline V gene has CDR1 SNHLY and CDR2 FYNNEI. The trim removed 7 bases at V and 5 bases at J, leaving 8 bases unmatched. TCRdb keeps only in-frame clones here, not all; method: immunoSEQ multiplex PCR. This sample yields about 52,000 clones, of which approximately 86% are seen a single time; about 15% belongs to the top ten. The TCR originated in a female donor with stage II lung adenocarcinoma. This chain joins TRBV2 and TRBJ2-3, with 8 bases that match TRBD2. Sequences were derived from PBMCs, sampled before any cancer treatment. CDR3 amino acids: CASMGGGMRDTQYF. CDR3 in DNA: TGTGCCAGCATGGGCGGGGGGATGAGAGATACGCAGTATTTT.